This T cell receptor (beta chain) was identified in a study of cytomegalovirus exposure and HLA in healthy donors. Per the germline V gene, CDR1 is MNHEY and CDR2 is SVGAGI. The V and J ends lost 5 bases and 2 bases respectively, with 15 bases between them. CDR3 length equals 15 residues. A word on this clone: No antigen is known for it.

60 Vbeta and 13 Jbeta primers were used in PCR. Assay used: immunoSEQ multiplex PCR; TCRdb lists only in-frame clones, some missing. The repertoire has approximately 210,000 clones, roughly 80% of them found once; the top ten carry approximately 0.36%. Study observations and caveats: Rarity marked most TCR sequences, yet some public TCRs occurred in many donors. As a later analysis showed, a missense DCLRE1C variant was linked to trimming of TCR beta V- and J-genes.

Healthy bone marrow donors supplied every sample. V and J are TRBV6-5 and TRBJ1-2; no clear D gene. Material for sequencing was PBMCs. The source of this sequence is a male donor in good health and CMV-seropositive. This CDR3 reads CASSPVGEGNYGYTF. As DNA, the CDR3 is TGTGCCAGCAGTCCCGTCGGGGAGGGCAACTATGGCTACACCTTC.